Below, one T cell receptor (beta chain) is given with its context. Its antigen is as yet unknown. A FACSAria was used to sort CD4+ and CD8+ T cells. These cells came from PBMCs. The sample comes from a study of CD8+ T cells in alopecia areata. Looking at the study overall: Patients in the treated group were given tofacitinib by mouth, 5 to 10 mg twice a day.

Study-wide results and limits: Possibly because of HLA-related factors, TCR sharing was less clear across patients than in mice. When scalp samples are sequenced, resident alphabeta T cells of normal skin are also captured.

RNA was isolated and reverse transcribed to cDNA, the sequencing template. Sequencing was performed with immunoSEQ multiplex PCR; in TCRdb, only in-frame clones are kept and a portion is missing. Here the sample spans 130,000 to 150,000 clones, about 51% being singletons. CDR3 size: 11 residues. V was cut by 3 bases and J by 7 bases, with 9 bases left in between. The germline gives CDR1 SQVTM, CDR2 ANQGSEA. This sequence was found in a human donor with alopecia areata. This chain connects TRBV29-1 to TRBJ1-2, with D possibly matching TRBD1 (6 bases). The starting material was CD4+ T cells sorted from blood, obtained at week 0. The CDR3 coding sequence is TGCAGCGTTGAGAGGGGGTCTGGCTACACCTTC. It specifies CSVERGSGYTF.